Listed below are T cell receptor beta chains from one sample, sequenced in a study of OX40 agonist ivuxolimab in advanced cancers. The data were produced by immunoSEQ multiplex PCR, yet TCRdb's version contains in-frame clones alone and is incomplete. In the table there are about 64,000 clones, around 80% of which are singletons. Sequencing was performed on CD4+ or CD8+ T cells sorted from blood, taken in a trial of the OX40 agonist ivuxolimab. The receptors derive from an adult with an advanced solid tumor such as melanoma, head and neck, liver or kidney cancer. The CDR3 runs from the conserved cysteine through the conserved F or W. D genes are given only for firm matches. Size values are once, few and many counts, or a class for expanded clones, and some rows have none.

>TRBV9|TRBJ2-7|TRBD2|-
CASSAGTSRYEQYF
TGTGCCAGCAGCGCGGGGACTAGCAGGTACGAGCAGTACTTC
>TRBV25-1|TRBJ2-1|-|-
CASSEGWGRGYNEQFF
TGTGCCAGCAGTGAAGGATGGGGCAGGGGTTACAATGAGCAGTTCTTC
>TRBV5-4|TRBJ1-2|TRBD1|-
CASSPRQGINYGYTF
TGTGCCAGCAGCCCACGACAGGGGATTAACTATGGCTACACCTTC
>TRBV27|TRBJ1-1|TRBD1|-
CASSPLDRDTEAFF
TGTGCCAGCAGTCCCTTGGACAGGGACACTGAAGCTTTCTTT
>TRBV6-1|TRBJ2-7|-|-
CASSAIQGEYYEQYF
TGTGCCAGCAGTGCGATACAGGGTGAATACTACGAGCAGTACTTC
>TRBV12-5|TRBJ2-1|TRBD2|-
CASGLADNEQFF
TGTGCTAGTGGACTAGCGGACAATGAGCAGTTCTTC
>TRBV5-1|TRBJ2-3|TRBD1|few
CASSLERQGLTQYF
TGCGCCAGCAGCTTGGAGCGACAGGGGTTAACGCAGTATTTT
>TRBV6-5|TRBJ2-7|-|few
CASSYYTDEQYF
TGTGCCAGCAGTTACTATACCGACGAGCAGTACTTC
>TRBV6-6|TRBJ2-1|TRBD2|-
CASSRLAGTYNEQFF
TGTGCCAGCAGCCGACTAGCGGGGACCTACAATGAGCAGTTCTTC
>TRBV5-4|TRBJ2-1|TRBD1|-
CASSSTGAAEQFF
TGTGCCAGCAGCTCAACAGGGGCCGCTGAGCAGTTCTTC
>TRBV19|TRBJ2-6|-|-
CASSIGGFGANVLTF
TGTGCCAGTAGTATCGGGGGATTTGGGGCCAACGTCCTGACTTTC
>TRBV27|TRBJ2-7|TRBD1|medium-sized
CASSAGQGEGEQYF
TGTGCCAGCAGTGCCGGACAGGGAGAGGGCGAGCAGTACTTC
>TRBV5-1|TRBJ2-3|TRBD2|-
CASSFGLAGATDTQYF
TGCGCCAGCAGCTTTGGACTAGCGGGAGCCACAGATACGCAGTATTTT
>TRBV5-1|TRBJ2-2|-|-
CASSLDRYGELFF
TGCGCCAGCAGCTTGGACCGATACGGGGAGCTGTTTTTT
>TRBV4-1|TRBJ1-3|-|-
CASSQAGEPGNTIYF
TGCGCCAGCAGCCAAGCAGGGGAACCTGGAAACACCATATATTTT
>TRBV7-2|TRBJ1-3|-|-
CASSQTPGNTIYF
TGTGCCAGCAGCCAAACCCCTGGAAACACCATATATTTT
>TRBV13|TRBJ2-7|TRBD1|-
CASSLRTGAYEQYF
TGTGCCAGCAGCTTGAGGACAGGGGCCTACGAGCAGTACTTC
>TRBV5-1|TRBJ2-2|-|-
CASSLVGITGTGELFF
TGCGCCAGCAGCTTGGTTGGGATCACGGGGACCGGGGAGCTGTTTTTT
>TRBV30|TRBJ1-6|-|-
CAWSVESPLHF
TGTGCCTGGAGTGTAGAATCACCCCTCCACTTT
>TRBV6-5|TRBJ2-7|TRBD1|-
CASKQGNPYEQYF
TGTGCCAGCAAACAGGGGAACCCCTACGAGCAGTACTTC
>TRBV5-4|TRBJ2-5|-|once
CASSSRKAAQETQYF
TGTGCCAGCAGCTCCCGGAAGGCCGCCCAAGAGACCCAGTACTTC
>TRBV4-1|TRBJ2-1|-|-
CASSQFGQGVSNEQFF
TGCGCCAGCAGCCAATTTGGGCAGGGCGTGAGTAATGAGCAGTTCTTC
>TRBV7-9|TRBJ2-7|TRBD2|-
CASSLAGTSELMYF
TGTGCCAGCAGCTTAGCCGGGACTAGCGAGCTGATGTACTTC
>TRBV5-1|TRBJ2-7|TRBD2|-
CASSLGIAGTYEQYF
TGCGCCAGCAGCTTGGGAATAGCGGGGACCTACGAGCAGTACTTC
>TRBV5-4|TRBJ1-3|-|-
CASSLDPGSGNTIYF
TGTGCCAGCAGCTTGGACCCAGGGTCAGGAAACACCATATATTTT
>TRBV11-2|TRBJ2-7|TRBD2|-
CASSLTGLAGGGQYF
TGTGCCAGCAGCTTAACGGGACTAGCGGGGGGAGGGCAGTACTTC
>TRBV4-2|TRBJ2-1|TRBD2|-
CASSQDRAGVENEQFF
TGTGCCAGCAGCCAAGATAGGGCGGGAGTAGAAAATGAGCAGTTCTTC
>TRBV19|TRBJ2-7|-|-
CASSIAQRGFGSYEQYF
TGTGCCAGTAGTATCGCTCAGCGAGGATTTGGAAGCTACGAGCAGTACTTC
>TRBV6-5|TRBJ1-2|TRBD1|-
CASSPGTGTYGYTF
TGCGCCAGCAGTCCCGGGACAGGGACCTATGGCTACACCTTC
>TRBV5-6|TRBJ2-3|-|-
CASSEPGRGDTQYF
TGTGCCAGCAGCGAGCCGGGCCGCGGAGATACGCAGTATTTT
>TRBV6-1|TRBJ2-7|-|-
CASSRQDYEQYF
TGTGCCAGCAGTAGGCAAGACTACGAGCAGTACTTC
>TRBV18|TRBJ2-2|-|few
CASSPSGLANTGELFF
TGTGCCAGCTCACCGAGTGGGTTGGCGAACACCGGGGAGCTGTTTTTT
>TRBV12-5|TRBJ2-3|TRBD2|-
CAQSRGESGTDTQYF
TGTGCTCAAAGTCGGGGGGAGTCGGGAACAGATACGCAGTATTTT
>TRBV7-9|TRBJ1-1|-|-
CASSAAGNVNTEAFF
TGTGCCAGCAGCGCCGCCGGGAATGTGAACACTGAAGCTTTCTTT
>TRBV5-6|TRBJ1-6|TRBD1|-
CASSWDRGRPLHF
TGTGCCAGCAGTTGGGACAGGGGAAGACCCCTCCACTTT
>TRBV4-2|TRBJ2-7|TRBD2|-
CASSRAKGAGDYEQYF
TGTGCCAGCAGCCGGGCTAAGGGAGCGGGGGACTACGAGCAGTACTTC
>TRBV6-5|TRBJ2-7|TRBD2|many
CASSKLAGGYEQYF
TGTGCCAGCAGTAAACTAGCGGGAGGCTACGAGCAGTACTTC
>TRBV29-1|TRBJ2-7|TRBD1|-
CSVFTGGVGSYEQYF
TGCAGCGTTTTCACAGGGGGCGTTGGTTCCTACGAGCAGTACTTC
>TRBV9|TRBJ1-1|-|once
CASSVSLNTEAFF
TGTGCCAGCAGCGTATCTTTGAACACTGAAGCTTTCTTT
>TRBV7-6|TRBJ2-7|-|-
CASSRGNRNDGAAYEQYF
TGTGCCAGCAGCCGCGGGAACAGGAACGACGGGGCGGCCTACGAGCAGTACTTC
>TRBV5-6|TRBJ1-6|TRBD1|-
CASRAGTGNSPLHF
TGTGCCAGCAGGGCTGGGACAGGAAATTCACCCCTCCACTTT
>TRBV5-4|TRBJ1-2|-|-
CASSFGPHYTF
TGTGCCAGCAGCTTCGGCCCTCACTACACCTTC
>TRBV6-5|TRBJ1-6|-|-
CASSYSPDGDSPLHF
TGTGCCAGCAGTTACTCCCCGGACGGGGATTCACCCCTCCACTTT
>TRBV6-5|TRBJ2-7|-|once
CASSQGLGGTEQYF
TGTGCCAGCAGCCAGGGTTTAGGAGGGACCGAGCAGTACTTC
>TRBV5-1|TRBJ2-1|TRBD2|-
CASSLGVSGRSHEQFF
TGCGCCAGCAGCTTGGGGGTGAGCGGGAGGTCCCATGAGCAGTTCTTC